Below, one T cell receptor (beta chain) is given with its context. This entry belongs to a study of blood T cell repertoires in COVID-19. The overall study: Material from acute and convalescent COVID-19 was sourced from the United States, Italy and Spain.

Study processing details: Estimates of nucleated cell counts were drawn from the amplification of reference gene primers. The protocol was immunoSEQ multiplex PCR, while the TCRdb copy is restricted to in-frame clones and leaves out a portion. V, J and clone size reflect that table, while D and trimming were determined from the DNA. The sample yields about 83,000 clones, about 82% seen once. Germline V gene lookup returns CDR1 MGHRA and CDR2 YSYEKL. The V end lost 4 bases, the J end lost 4 bases, and 16 bases lay between the germline ends. The CDR3 consists of 16 residues. The TCR sequence derives from a woman aged 80 or over with acute or convalescent COVID-19. The sequenced material came from peripheral blood. The V gene is TRBV4-1, the J gene TRBJ1-4, with D possibly matching TRBD1 (5 bases). Here the CDR3 reads CASSLDSTILNEKLFF. For the CDR3, the DNA is TGCGCCAGCAGCCTTGACAGTACCATCCTTAATGAAAAACTGTTTTTT.